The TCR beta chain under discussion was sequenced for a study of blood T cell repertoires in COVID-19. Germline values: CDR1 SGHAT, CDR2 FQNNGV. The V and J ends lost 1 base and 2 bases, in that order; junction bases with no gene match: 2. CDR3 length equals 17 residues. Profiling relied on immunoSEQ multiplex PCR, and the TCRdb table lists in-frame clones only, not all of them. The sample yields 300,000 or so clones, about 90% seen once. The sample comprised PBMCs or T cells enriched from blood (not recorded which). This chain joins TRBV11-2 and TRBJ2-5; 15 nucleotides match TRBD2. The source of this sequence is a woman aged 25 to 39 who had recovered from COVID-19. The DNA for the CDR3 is TGTGCCAGCAGCTTAGTTGGGACTAGCGGGGGGCAAGAGACCCAGTACTTC. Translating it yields CASSLVGTSGGQETQYF.